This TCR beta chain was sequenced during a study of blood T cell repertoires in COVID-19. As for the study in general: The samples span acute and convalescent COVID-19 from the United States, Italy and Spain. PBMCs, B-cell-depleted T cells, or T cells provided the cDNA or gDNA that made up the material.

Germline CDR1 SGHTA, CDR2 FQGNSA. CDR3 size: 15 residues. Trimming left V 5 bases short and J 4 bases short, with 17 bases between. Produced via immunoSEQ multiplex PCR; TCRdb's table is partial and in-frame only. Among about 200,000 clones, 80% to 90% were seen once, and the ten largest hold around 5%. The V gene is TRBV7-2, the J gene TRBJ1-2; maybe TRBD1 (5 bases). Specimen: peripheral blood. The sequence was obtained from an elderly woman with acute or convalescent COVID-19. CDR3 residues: CASSARRGRIYGYTF. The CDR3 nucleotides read TGTGCCAGCAGCGCCAGGCGGGGGAGGATCTATGGCTACACCTTC. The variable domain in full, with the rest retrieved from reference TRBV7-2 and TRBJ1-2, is GAGVSQSPSNKVTEKGKDVELRCDPISGHTALYWYRQSLGQGLEFLIYFQGNSAPDKSGLPSDRFSAERTGGSVSTLTIQRTQQEDSAVYLCASSARRGRIYGYTFGSGTRLTVV.